This T cell receptor beta chain was identified during a study of cytomegalovirus exposure and HLA in healthy donors (dated by TCRdb to about 2017). In the study overall: An earlier analysis of around 600 of the donors reported 250 to 300 Gb of sequence data and 117 million unique TCR beta sequences from about 179 million T cells. Along with the roughly 670-subject first cohort, a separate validation cohort of over a hundred different subjects was used. The later analysis used no new phenotypic data to find candidate immune exposures, relying instead on TCR beta sequences and their occurrence across donors. Alongside the repertoire data, information on donor age, sex, ethnicity and CMV serostatus was compiled. Typing coverage varied by locus: about 629-640 donors for A, B, C, DRB1 and DQB1; 500 to 550 for DQA1; over 600 for DPA1; fewer than 480 for DPB1. A later genetic analysis used genome-wide SNP genotypes for about 60% of the roughly 670 donors, treating that subset as a discovery cohort. Of the approximately 400 genotyped donors, approximately 83% fell in the genetic ancestry cluster associated with self-reported Caucasian donors. The study aimed to test whether cataloging public T cell receptors could reveal signatures of past pathogen exposure. High-throughput TCR immunosequencing, statistical association of individual TCRs with disease status, and machine learning were combined to predict cytomegalovirus infection status. The T cell repertoires of some 700 subjects were profiled by immunosequencing and related to cytomegalovirus serostatus. An early release covering 550 to 700 HLA-typed donors comprised about 300 gigabases of sequencing data and around 85 million unique TCR sequences. To study patterns of TCR occurrence, a later analysis re-analyzed previously published TCR beta repertoires from more than 550 donors and added high-resolution HLA genotyping. HLA typing included class I and class II loci at four-digit resolution. To decide whether each TCR beta V gene segment behaved as functional or pseudogenic, an earlier analysis of fewer than 750 of the donors relied on high-throughput TCR beta sequencing. Every discovery cohort repertoire had been produced on one sequencing platform. Four to six DR-DQ haplotypes were handled as single units for association and clustering, since linkage in the cohort was strong. On average, roughly 200,000 unique TCR beta nucleotide sequences were sequenced per donor among 398 genotyped donors of the cohort, with around 19% of those sequences being non-productive. What the authors observed across the whole study: Most TCR sequences were seen in very few donors, while some public TCRs were found in many individuals. A few of the identified cytomegalovirus-associated TCR beta chains were confirmed in vitro to be specific for cytomegalovirus antigens. The sequencing pipeline was judged likely to have produced a cluster of highly shared sequence variants as a technical artifact. A later analysis reported that several top co-occurrence clusters appeared linked to parvovirus B19, influenza, CMV and Epstein-Barr virus. Correlated functional status among segregating V segments might be attributable to linkage disequilibrium, but an unknown experimental factor could not be ruled out. In an earlier analysis of 450 to 750 of the donors, most TCR beta V segments appeared in productive rearrangements about 87% or about 30% of the time, broadly matching IMGT annotations. Assigning TCR associations to individual alleles was difficult when HLA alleles, especially DR and DQ, strongly co-occurred. The authors suggested that the approach could potentially be generalized to other disease states and immunological phenotypes. A later analysis found that HLA-associated TCR beta chains were more clonally expanded and had lower generation probabilities than equally common non-associated chains. A later genetic analysis associated a missense DCLRE1C variant with V-gene and J-gene trimming of TCR beta chains, and an independent cohort replicated the association. Sequencing depth was assumed to be roughly uniform across donors in the presence/absence analyses, though that assumption may not hold. A later analysis found that TCR association rates varied across HLA loci, with DRB1 alleles showing the most associated TCRs and HLA-C alleles the fewest. A later genetic analysis reported fewer N-insertions in productive TCRs among donors in an Asian-associated ancestry cluster than the approximately 700-donor mean. A later analysis associated 15,000 to 20,000 TCR beta sequences with specific HLA alleles at a false discovery rate of 0.05. A total of roughly 160 TCR beta chains were listed by the study as associated with cytomegalovirus. According to a later analysis, most CMV-associated TCR beta chains appeared to be HLA-restricted, and the HLA associations seemed to be driven largely by CMV exposure. This cohort had only TCR beta chains sequenced, and the lack of alpha or paired-chain data limited which features could be detected. A further reported finding was that TCR beta sequences accurately predicted the HLA-A and HLA-B alleles for most subjects in the first cohort. HLA typing was unavailable for some donors at each locus, so association tests used only the typed subset. The earlier analysis of approximately 590 of the donors excluded some 16 rarely observed V segments, including chromosome 9 orphons, because counts were too low. Some IMGT-functional V segments, including TRBV6-2 and TRBV6-3, could not be distinguished by the 87-base-pair reads and were therefore excluded. The only immune exposure information available for the cohort was CMV serostatus. The classifier was reported to diagnose cytomegalovirus status with high specificity and sensitivity in both the original cohort and the validation cohort.

From the cysteine through the phenylalanine, the CDR3 covers 15 amino acids. Kept here is only the CDR3 DNA, which spans 45 bases and is read in frame from base 1. Library prep was done by the immunoSEQ multiplex PCR assay. For the multiplex PCR, a mixture combining 60 forward primers for TCR Vbeta segments and 13 reverse primers for TCR Jbeta segments was used. The CDR3 region of rearranged TCR beta genes was amplified from genomic DNA with a multiplex PCR assay. Amplified TCR beta libraries were sequenced as 87-base-pair reads on the Illumina HiSeq System. As for how the authors treated the data: In a later analysis, 80 million or so unique TCR beta chains were counted across the approximately 640 repertoires, and roughly 10 million of these chains were shared by at least two donors. Raw reads were error-corrected and collapsed into unique sequences with a nearest-neighbor algorithm that merged closely related sequences to remove PCR and sequencing errors. V, D and J gene segments were assigned by aligning CDR3 sequences to IMGT reference sequences. Each retained sequence needed at least a six-nucleotide match to both a V gene segment and a J gene segment. Rearrangements were classified as productive when the CDR3 lacked stop codons and remained in frame with V and J, and all other rearrangements were classified as non-productive. Following IMGT convention, CDR3 was defined as the stretch from the second conserved V-encoded cysteine to the conserved J-encoded phenylalanine. Sequences without an unambiguous match to a single V gene segment were excluded from the earlier analysis of 500 to 700 of the donors. An earlier analysis of several hundred of the donors called V segments functional above 56.7% productive rearrangements and segregating when the between-donor standard deviation exceeded 5%. A statistical classification framework was built to diagnose cytomegalovirus status from the catalog of TCR beta chain sequences. V and J gene assignment, in a later analysis, came from comparing TCR nucleotide sequences with IMGT/GENE-DB human TR gene sequences. In a later analysis, CDR3 sequences and most-parsimonious VDJ recombination scenarios were assigned using the TCRdist pipeline. In a later analysis, every TCR beta chain was defined by the combination of its CDR3 amino acid sequence and its V-gene family, and reads without a unique V-gene family were dropped. To address suspected cross-contamination and a sequencing artifact, a later analysis removed some 620 highly shared, low-generation-probability nucleotide sequences. For each public chain, a later analysis derived a clonal expansion index from normalized ranks of inferred template counts within each repertoire. In a later analysis, generation probabilities were computed using a VDJ recombination model fitted to out-of-frame rearrangements, and the results were checked against IGoR. In a later analysis, hypergeometric tests were used to score TCR-TCR, TCR-HLA and TCR-CMV co-occurrence, with a repertoire-size bias correction applied to TCR pairs. In a later analysis, false discovery rates were estimated by permuting HLA or CMV assignments 20 times. In a later analysis, co-occurring TCRs were grouped with DBSCAN, and TCRdist sequence similarity was added when clustering was performed within HLA-allele-positive subsets. Repertoires with fewer than 30,000 or more than 120,000 public chains were left out of co-occurrence clustering, as were about 5 repertoires with anomalous nucleotide sharing. The table comes from immuneACCESS by way of TCRdb, which keeps in-frame sequences with V and J called. Part of the clones is missing from these tables; in studies checked, under half for an unresolved V gene and the rest for unknown reasons. Clonal size and the V and J genes are those of that table, whereas D and trimming came from the DNA. Here the sample has about 180,000 clones; 80% to 90% occur a single time. The ten largest clones represent approximately 1.2% of the sample.

A few counts support this clone. The antigen this receptor binds is unknown. No base qualities exist here, and no much larger clone lies one base off it. The cohort consisted of 600 to 750 healthy bone marrow donors. Cohort members were all nominally healthy when sampled, although unrecorded immune exposures were likely present. The donor was CMV seropositive and was included in the group of some 290 seropositive cohort members. A peripheral blood sample was collected from each donor, and TCR beta sequencing was performed on peripheral blood mononuclear cells. Genomic DNA was extracted from the blood cell samples with the Qiagen DNeasy Blood Extraction Kit.

The clonotype originates from a girl aged 2 to 9 in good health and CMV-seropositive. This chain joins TRBV21-1 to TRBJ2-4; TRBD2 is taken as the D call from the table, unchecked against the DNA. TRBV21-1 is recorded as a pseudogene. Sequenced material: PBMCs. The sequenced DNA is TGTGCCAGCAGCAAAAGAGGGCGGGGTAAAAACATTCAGTACTTC. Its protein reads: CASSKRGRGKNIQYF.